This TCR beta chain was profiled in a study of identical twins. Study conclusions and caveats: Researchers caution that invariant MAIT and iNKT cells could partly confound zero-insertion analyses. In cord blood, abundant beta clonotypes had fewer insertions; memory showed no trend.

This CDR3 spans 12 amino acids. In germline, CDR1 is SQVTM, CDR2 ANQGSEA. The V gene lost 6 bases and the J gene lost 8 bases, with 14 bases spanning the gap. The table lists this clonotype with many counts. Its antigen is unidentified. TCRdb recomputed calls from the 5' RACE reads with MiXCR, one row per CDR3 protein. The sample carries roughly 710,000 distinct CDR3 sequences, around 6% recorded once. Sequences were obtained from naive T cells sorted from blood. The chain has TRBV29-1 and TRBJ1-3, with D perhaps TRBD1 (6 bases). The receptor's source is a man aged 18 to 29 in good health. The CDR3 bases are TGCAGCGTCCACGGACAGAAGGACACCATATATTTT. It is translated as CSVHGQKDTIYF.